The sequence of this T cell receptor beta chain was determined in a study of blood T cell repertoires in COVID-19. Turning to the study itself: T cells, B-cell-depleted T cells, or PBMCs supplied cDNA or gDNA.

Per the original methods: Nucleated cell counts were estimated from reference gene primer amplification. Clones were read by immunoSEQ multiplex PCR, and TCRdb kept only the in-frame ones, dropping some. V, J and clone size are taken as reported in that table, and D and trimming were inferred from the DNA itself. The sample contains more than 200,000 clones, about 87% of which appear only once. The ends lost 4 bases at V and 3 bases at J; junction bases unmatched: 5. The germline V gene has CDR1 SNHLY and CDR2 FYNNEI. The CDR3 is 16 amino acids. The sequence came from a man aged 25-45 years with COVID-19, enrolled during active disease. Sequencing was performed on peripheral blood. The chain uses TRBV2 and TRBJ2-1; 11 nucleotides match TRBD2. CDR3 in DNA: TGTGCCAGCAGTGGGGCTCTAGCGGGGGGCTACAATGAGCAGTTCTTC. It translates to CASSGALAGGYNEQFF.